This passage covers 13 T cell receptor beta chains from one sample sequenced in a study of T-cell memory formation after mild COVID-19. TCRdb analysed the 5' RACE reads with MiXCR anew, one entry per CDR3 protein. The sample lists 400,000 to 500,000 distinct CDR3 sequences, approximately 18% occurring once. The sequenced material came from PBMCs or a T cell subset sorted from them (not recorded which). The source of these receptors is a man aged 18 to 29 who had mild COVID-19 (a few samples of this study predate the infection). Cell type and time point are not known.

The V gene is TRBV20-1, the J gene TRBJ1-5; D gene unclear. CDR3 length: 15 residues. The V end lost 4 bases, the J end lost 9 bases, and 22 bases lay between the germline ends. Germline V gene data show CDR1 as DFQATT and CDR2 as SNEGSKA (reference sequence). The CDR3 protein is CSAIPLRAEVRPQHF. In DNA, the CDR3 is TGCAGTGCTATCCCTTTGAGGGCGGAGGTGCGGCCCCAGCATTTT.

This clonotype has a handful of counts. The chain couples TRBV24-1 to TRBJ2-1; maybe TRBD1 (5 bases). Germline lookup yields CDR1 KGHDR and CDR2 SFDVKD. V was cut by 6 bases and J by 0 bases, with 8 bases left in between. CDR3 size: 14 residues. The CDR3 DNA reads TGTGCCACCAGTACAGGTAGCTCCTACAATGAGCAGTTCTTC. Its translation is CATSTGSSYNEQFF.

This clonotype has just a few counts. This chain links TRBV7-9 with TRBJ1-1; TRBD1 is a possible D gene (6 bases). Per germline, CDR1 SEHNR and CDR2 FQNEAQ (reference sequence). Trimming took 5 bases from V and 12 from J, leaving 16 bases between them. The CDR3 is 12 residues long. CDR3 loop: CASSMTTGPSFF. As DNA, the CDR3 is TGTGCCAGCAGCATGACGACAGGTCCTTCTTTCTTT.

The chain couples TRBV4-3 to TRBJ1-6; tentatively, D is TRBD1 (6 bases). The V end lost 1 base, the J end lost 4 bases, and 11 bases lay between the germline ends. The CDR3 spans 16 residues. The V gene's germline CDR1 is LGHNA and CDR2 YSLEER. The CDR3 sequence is CASSQGGQPYNSPLHF. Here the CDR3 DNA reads TGCGCCAGCAGCCAAGGGGGGCAGCCTTATAATTCACCCCTCCACTTT.

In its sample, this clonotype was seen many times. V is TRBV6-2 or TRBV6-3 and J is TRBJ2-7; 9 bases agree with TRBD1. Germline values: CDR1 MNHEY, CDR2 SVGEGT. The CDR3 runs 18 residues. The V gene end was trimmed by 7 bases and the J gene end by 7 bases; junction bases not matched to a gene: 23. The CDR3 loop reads CASTAGEKVPGQGKEQYV. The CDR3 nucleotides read TGTGCCAGCACCGCCGGCGAGAAGGTACCGGGACAGGGAAAAGAGCAGTACGTC.

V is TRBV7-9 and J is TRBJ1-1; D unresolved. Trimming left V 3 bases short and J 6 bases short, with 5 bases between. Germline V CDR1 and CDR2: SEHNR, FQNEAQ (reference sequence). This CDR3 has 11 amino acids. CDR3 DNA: TGTGCCAGCAGCTTGGAGTCTGAAGCTTTCTTT. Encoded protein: CASSLESEAFF.

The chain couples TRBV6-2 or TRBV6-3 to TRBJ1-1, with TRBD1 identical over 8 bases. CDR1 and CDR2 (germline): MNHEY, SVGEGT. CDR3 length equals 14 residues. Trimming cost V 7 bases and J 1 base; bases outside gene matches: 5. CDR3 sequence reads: CASTWTGRNTEAFF. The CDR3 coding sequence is TGTGCCAGCACTTGGACAGGGAGGAACACTGAAGCTTTCTTT.

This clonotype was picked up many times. This chain's CDR3 is CASSPGTDGDWEQYV. The CDR3 DNA sequence: TGTGCCAGCAGCCCCGGGACGGATGGGGATTGGGAGCAGTACGTC. The chain links TRBV7-3 to TRBJ2-7; D could derive from TRBD1 or TRBD2 (5 bases each). The V end was cut by 5 bases, the J end by 7 bases, with 21 bases between. Looked up from germline, CDR1 is SGHTA and CDR2 is FQGTGA. The CDR3 runs to 15 residues.

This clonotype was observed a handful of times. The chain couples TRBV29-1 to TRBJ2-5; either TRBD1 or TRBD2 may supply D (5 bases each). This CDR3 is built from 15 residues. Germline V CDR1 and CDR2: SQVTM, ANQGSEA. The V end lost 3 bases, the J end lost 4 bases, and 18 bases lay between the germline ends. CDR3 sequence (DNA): TGCAGCGTTGAGCCTTCGTCCGGGGCCCCAGAGACCCAGTACTTC. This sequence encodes CSVEPSSGAPETQYF. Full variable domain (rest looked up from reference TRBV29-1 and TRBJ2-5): SAVISQKPSRDICQRGTSLTIQCQVDSQVTMMFWYRQQPGQSLTLIATANQGSEATYESGFVIDKFPISRPNLTFSTLTVSNMSPEDSSIYLCSVEPSSGAPETQYFGPGTRLLVL.

The CDR3 DNA follows: TGCAGTGCTCGCAGTATTACCGCCTATGGCTACACCTTC. It is translated as CSARSITAYGYTF. The chain carries TRBV20-1 and TRBJ1-2, with D hard to call. Trimming stripped 5 bases from V and 4 bases from J, with 14 bases between. The CDR3 length is 13 residues. Germline-derived CDR1 and CDR2 are DFQATT and SNEGSKA (reference sequence).

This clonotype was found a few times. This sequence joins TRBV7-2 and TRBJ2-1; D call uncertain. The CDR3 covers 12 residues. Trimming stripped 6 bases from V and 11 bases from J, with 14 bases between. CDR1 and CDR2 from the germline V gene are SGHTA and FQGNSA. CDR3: CASRTPGDKQFF. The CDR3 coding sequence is TGTGCCAGCAGGACCCCAGGAGATAAGCAGTTCTTC. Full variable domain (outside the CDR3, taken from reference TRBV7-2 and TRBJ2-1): GAGVSQSPSNKVTEKGKDVELRCDPISGHTALYWYRQSLGQGLEFLIYFQGNSAPDKSGLPSDRFSAERTGGSVSTLTIQRTQQEDSAVYLCASRTPGDKQFFGPGTRLTVL.

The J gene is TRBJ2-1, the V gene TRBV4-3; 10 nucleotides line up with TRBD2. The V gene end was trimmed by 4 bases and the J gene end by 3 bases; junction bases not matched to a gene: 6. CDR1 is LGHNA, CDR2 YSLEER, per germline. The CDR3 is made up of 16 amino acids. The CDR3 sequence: CASSRVTSGDYNEQFF. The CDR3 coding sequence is TGCGCCAGCAGCCGAGTAACTAGCGGGGACTACAATGAGCAGTTCTTC.

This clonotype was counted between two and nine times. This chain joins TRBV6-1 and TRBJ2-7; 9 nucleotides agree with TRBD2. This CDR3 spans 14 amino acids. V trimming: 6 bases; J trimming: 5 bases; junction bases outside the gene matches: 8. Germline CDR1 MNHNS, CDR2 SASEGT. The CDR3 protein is CASSFPERGDEQYV. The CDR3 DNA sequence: TGTGCCAGCAGCTTCCCAGAGCGGGGGGACGAGCAGTACGTC.